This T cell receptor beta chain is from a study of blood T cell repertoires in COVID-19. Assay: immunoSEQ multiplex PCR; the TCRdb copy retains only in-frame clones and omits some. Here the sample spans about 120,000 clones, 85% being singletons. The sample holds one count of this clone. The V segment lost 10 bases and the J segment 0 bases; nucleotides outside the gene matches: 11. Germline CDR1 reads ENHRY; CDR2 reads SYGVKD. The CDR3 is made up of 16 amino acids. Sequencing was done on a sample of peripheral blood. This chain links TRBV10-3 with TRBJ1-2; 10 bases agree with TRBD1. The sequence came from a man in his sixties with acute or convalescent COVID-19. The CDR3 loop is CATQDRGREANYGYTF. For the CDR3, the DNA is TGTGCCACCCAAGACAGGGGGCGAGAGGCTAACTATGGCTACACCTTC.